A selection of T cell receptor beta chains follows, all from one sample in a study of cytomegalovirus exposure and HLA in healthy donors. Using immunoSEQ multiplex PCR, the repertoire was profiled, and TCRdb retains in-frame clones only, with some absent. The sample records over 150,000 clones, about 86% being singletons. Specimen: PBMCs. The receptors originated from a woman aged 18-29 years in good health and CMV-seropositive. CDR3s include the opening cysteine and the closing phenylalanine or tryptophan. A D gene is named only where the DNA matches it firmly.

J gene,V gene,D gene,CDR3 protein
TRBJ1-2,TRBV6-6,.,CASSYPPAGDNYGYTF
TRBJ2-1,TRBV4-3,.,CASSQDGEVHNEQFF
TRBJ2-7,TRBV4-1,TRBD2,CASSQESGGRSEQYF
TRBJ2-7,TRBV18,.,CASDSGGRYEQYF
TRBJ2-5,TRBV7-7,.,CASSPDRQETQYF
TRBJ1-2,TRBV4-1,.,CASSQVRQGTYGYTF
TRBJ2-5,TRBV9,.,CASSVSVSETQYF
TRBJ1-2,TRBV7-9,.,CASSPDSGYGYTF
TRBJ2-1,TRBV5-1,.,CASSSSTGYNEQFF
TRBJ1-1,TRBV11-2,.,CASSETENTEAFF
TRBJ1-2,TRBV5-6,.,CASSFLGLHGYTF
TRBJ2-5,TRBV9,.,CASSVGGGLETQYF
TRBJ1-2,TRBV5-1,.,CASSLDAGYGYTF
TRBJ1-1,TRBV5-1,.,CASSLGQTNTEAFF
TRBJ1-1,TRBV19,TRBD1,CASSIAFRDRPKAFF
TRBJ2-1,TRBV12-5,TRBD2,CASGIRGGDNEQFF
TRBJ2-5,TRBV7-6,TRBD1,CASSLQATGAFGETQYF
TRBJ2-5,TRBV25-1,TRBD1,CASSEDRGPKTQYF
TRBJ2-7,TRBV7-5,.,CAILPPDIAYEQYF
TRBJ2-3,TRBV6-1,.,CASRGTPLSTDTQYF
TRBJ2-7,TRBV5-6,.,CASSWGTGEYEQYF
TRBJ1-1,TRBV6-6,.,CASGLQGSIAEAFF
TRBJ1-3,TRBV9,.,CASSERAPGSGNTIYF
TRBJ2-3,TRBV7-3,.,CASSSTRLDTQYF
TRBJ1-5,TRBV15,.,CATSRGRGIQPQHF
TRBJ2-1,TRBV7-3,TRBD2,CASSLTASGYNEQFF
TRBJ1-1,TRBV6-6,.,CASSYPGEGTEAFF
TRBJ2-1,TRBV18,.,CASSPPQGGIGNEQFF
TRBJ2-3,TRBV5-1,.,CASSSGFTDTQYF
TRBJ2-3,TRBV2,.,CASSYSTDTQYF
TRBJ1-1,TRBV19,.,CASSGLMNTEAFF
TRBJ1-1,TRBV11-2,.,CASSLPRVNTEAFF
TRBJ1-4,TRBV23-1,.,CYIDSGPNEKLFF
TRBJ1-2,TRBV5-6,TRBD1,CASSLGIGQGVYGYTF
TRBJ1-3,TRBV11-2,TRBD1,CASRKPGQGGGNTIYF
TRBJ2-1,TRBV9,TRBD2,CASSVVGLAGHNEQFF
TRBJ2-3,TRBV7-3,.,CASSALSSRSNTQYF
TRBJ2-7,TRBV5-4,.,CASSLAPTDPYEQYF
TRBJ2-3,TRBV2,.,CASSGAGSSTDTQYF
TRBJ2-1,TRBV11-2,TRBD1,CASSSLGQPDNEQFF
TRBJ1-6,TRBV6-5,.,CASSRTRVSPLHF
TRBJ2-2,TRBV2,TRBD1,CASSDPQGAGELFF
TRBJ2-1,TRBV6-1,TRBD1,CASSEKGADRGPPREQFF
TRBJ1-2,TRBV25-1,.,CASSPGGLGGYTF
TRBJ2-2,TRBV9,.,CASSVDSLHTGELFF
TRBJ2-4,TRBV11-2,TRBD2,CASSPRGGPVTQYF
TRBJ1-3,TRBV5-1,.,CASSLEVGGSGNTIYF
TRBJ2-1,TRBV25-1,.,CASRKGGSYNEQFF
TRBJ2-7,TRBV5-4,.,CASSLAGADSYEQYF
TRBJ1-1,TRBV19,.,CASSLWGRGLNTEAFF
TRBJ1-5,TRBV7-6,.,CASSKPQELNQPQHF
TRBJ2-7,TRBV9,.,CASSVGQGTYEQYF
TRBJ1-1,TRBV9,.,CASSVVAKNTEAFF
TRBJ2-1,TRBV7-3,TRBD1,CASSPGTGISEQFF
TRBJ1-5,TRBV19,.,CASRQEEGYQPQHF
TRBJ2-1,TRBV5-4,.,CASSLDSSYNEQFF
TRBJ2-4,TRBV15,.,CATSRSRDMVAKNIQYF
TRBJ2-3,TRBV2,TRBD2,CASSGGRADTQYF
TRBJ1-2,TRBV10-2,TRBD1,CASSDPRDSHYGYTF